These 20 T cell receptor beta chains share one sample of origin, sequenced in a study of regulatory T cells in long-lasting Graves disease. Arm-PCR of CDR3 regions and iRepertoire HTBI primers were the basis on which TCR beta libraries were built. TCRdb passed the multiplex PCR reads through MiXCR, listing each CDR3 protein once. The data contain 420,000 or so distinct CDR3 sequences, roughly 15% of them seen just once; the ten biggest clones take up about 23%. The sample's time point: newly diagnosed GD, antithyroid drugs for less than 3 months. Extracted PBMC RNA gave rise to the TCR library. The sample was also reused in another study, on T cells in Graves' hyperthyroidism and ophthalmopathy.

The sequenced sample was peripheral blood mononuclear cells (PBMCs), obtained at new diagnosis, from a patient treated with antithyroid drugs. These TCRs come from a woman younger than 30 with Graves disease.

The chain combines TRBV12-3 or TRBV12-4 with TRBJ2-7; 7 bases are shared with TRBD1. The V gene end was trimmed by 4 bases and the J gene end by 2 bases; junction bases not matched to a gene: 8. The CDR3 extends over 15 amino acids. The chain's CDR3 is CASSSGTALPYEQYF. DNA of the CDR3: TGTGCCAGCAGTTCCGGGACAGCACTCCCCTACGAGCAGTACTTC.

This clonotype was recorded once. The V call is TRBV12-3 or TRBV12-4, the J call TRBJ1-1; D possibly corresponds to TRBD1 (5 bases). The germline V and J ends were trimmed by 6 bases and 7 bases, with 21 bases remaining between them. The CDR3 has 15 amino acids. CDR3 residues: CASSPSSGRGYEAFF. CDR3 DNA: TGTGCCAGCAGCCCCTCCTCCGGGAGGGGTTATGAAGCTTTCTTT.

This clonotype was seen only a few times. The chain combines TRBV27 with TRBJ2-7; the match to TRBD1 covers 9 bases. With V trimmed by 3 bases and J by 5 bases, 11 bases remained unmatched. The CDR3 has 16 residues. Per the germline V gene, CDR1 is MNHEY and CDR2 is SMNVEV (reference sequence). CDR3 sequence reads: CASSLWGSGTGNEQYF. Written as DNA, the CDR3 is TGTGCCAGCAGTTTGTGGGGGAGCGGGACAGGGAACGAGCAGTACTTC.

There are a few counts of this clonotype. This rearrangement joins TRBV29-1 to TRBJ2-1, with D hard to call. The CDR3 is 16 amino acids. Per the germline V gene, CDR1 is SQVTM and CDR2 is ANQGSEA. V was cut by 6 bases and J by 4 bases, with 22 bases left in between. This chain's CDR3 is CSVPLLASGVYNEQFF. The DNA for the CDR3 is TGCAGCGTCCCCCTTCTGGCTAGTGGGGTTTACAATGAGCAGTTCTTC.

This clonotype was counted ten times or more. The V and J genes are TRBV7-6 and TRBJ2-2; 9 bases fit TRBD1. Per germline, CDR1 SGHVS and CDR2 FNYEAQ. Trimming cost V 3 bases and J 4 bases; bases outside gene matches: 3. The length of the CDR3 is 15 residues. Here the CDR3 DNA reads TGTGCCAGCAGCTTGGGGACAGGGCCCACCGGGGAGCTGTTTTTT. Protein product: CASSLGTGPTGELFF.

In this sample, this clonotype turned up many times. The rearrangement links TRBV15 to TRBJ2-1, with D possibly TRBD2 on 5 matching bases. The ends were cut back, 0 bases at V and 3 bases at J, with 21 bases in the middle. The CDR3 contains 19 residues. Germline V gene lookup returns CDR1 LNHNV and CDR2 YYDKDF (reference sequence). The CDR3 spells CATSRDVANSFHLYNEQFF. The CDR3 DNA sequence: TGTGCCACCAGCAGAGATGTAGCGAATAGTTTCCATCTCTACAATGAGCAGTTCTTC.

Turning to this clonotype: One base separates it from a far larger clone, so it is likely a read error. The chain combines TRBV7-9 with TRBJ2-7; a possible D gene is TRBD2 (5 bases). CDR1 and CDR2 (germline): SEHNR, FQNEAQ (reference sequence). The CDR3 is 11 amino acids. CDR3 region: CASGLSGEQYF. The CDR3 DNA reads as TGTGCCAGCGGCTTAAGCGGCGAGCAGTACTTC.

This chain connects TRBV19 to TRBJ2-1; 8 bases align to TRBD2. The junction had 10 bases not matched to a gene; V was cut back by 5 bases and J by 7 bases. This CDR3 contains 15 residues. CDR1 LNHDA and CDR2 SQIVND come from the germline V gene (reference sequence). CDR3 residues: CASSPGTRGMNEQFF. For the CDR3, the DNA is TGTGCCAGTAGTCCTGGGACTAGGGGTATGAATGAGCAGTTCTTC.

The CDR3 DNA follows: TGTGCCAGCAGCTTGCGACTAGCGCCGAGCTCCTACGAGCAGTACTTC. This translates into CASSLRLAPSSYEQYF. This chain links TRBV7-2 with TRBJ2-7; 8 bases line up with TRBD2. Germline-derived CDR1 and CDR2 are SGHTA and FQGNSA. The CDR3 runs to 16 residues. V lost 3 bases, J lost 0 bases, and 7 bases stayed unmatched.

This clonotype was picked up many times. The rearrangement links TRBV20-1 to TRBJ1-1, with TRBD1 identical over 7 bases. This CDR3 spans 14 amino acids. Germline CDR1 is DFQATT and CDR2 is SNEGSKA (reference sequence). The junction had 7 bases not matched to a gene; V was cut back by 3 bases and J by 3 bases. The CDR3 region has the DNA TGCAGTGCTAGTTTCCTCAGGGGGTACACTGAAGCTTTCTTT. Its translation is CSASFLRGYTEAFF.

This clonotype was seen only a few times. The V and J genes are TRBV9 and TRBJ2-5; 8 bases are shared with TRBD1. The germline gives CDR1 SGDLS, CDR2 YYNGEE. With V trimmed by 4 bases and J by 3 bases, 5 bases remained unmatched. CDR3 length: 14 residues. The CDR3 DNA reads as TGTGCCAGCAGCCCTGTGGGACAGGAAGAGACCCAGTACTTC. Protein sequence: CASSPVGQEETQYF.

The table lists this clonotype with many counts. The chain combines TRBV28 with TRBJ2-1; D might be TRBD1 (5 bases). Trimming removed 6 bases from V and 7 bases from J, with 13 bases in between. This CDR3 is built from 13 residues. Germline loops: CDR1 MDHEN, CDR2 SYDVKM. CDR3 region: CASSYRTRNEQFF. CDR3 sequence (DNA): TGTGCCAGCAGCTACAGGACCCGGAATGAGCAGTTCTTC.

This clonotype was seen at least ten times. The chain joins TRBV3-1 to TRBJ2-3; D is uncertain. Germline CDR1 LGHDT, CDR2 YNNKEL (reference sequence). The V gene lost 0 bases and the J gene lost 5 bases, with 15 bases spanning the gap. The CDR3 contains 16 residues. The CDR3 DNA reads TGTGCCAGCAGCCAAGATATGCGTGTCACTCGAGATACGCAGTATTTT. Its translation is CASSQDMRVTRDTQYF.

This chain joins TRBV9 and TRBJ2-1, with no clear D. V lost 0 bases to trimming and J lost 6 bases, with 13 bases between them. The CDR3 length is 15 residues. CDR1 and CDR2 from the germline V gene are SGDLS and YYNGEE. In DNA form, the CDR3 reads TGTGCCAGCAGCGTAGCCCCACACGACGGCAATGAGCAGTTCTTC. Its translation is CASSVAPHDGNEQFF. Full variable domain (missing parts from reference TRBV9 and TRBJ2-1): DSGVTQTPKHLITATGQRVTLRCSPRSGDLSVYWYQQSLDQGLQFLIQYYNGEERAKGNILERFSAQQFPDLHSELNLSSLELGDSALYFCASSVAPHDGNEQFFGPGTRLTVL.

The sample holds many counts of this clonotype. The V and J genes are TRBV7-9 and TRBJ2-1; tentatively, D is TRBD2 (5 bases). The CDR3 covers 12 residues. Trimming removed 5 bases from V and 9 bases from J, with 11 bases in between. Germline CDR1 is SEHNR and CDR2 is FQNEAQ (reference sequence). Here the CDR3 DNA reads TGTGCCAGCAGCCAGGACTTCCGTGAGCAGTTCTTC. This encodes CASSQDFREQFF.

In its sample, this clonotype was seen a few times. DNA of the CDR3: TGCAGCGTTGAAACGCGACAGCCGAACACTGAAGCTTTCTTT. Translated: CSVETRQPNTEAFF. V and J are TRBV29-1 and TRBJ1-1, with D possibly TRBD1 on 5 matching bases. V lost 2 bases and J 1 base, leaving 11 bases between the germline ends. Germline V gene sequence: CDR1 SQVTM, CDR2 ANQGSEA. The CDR3 runs 14 residues.

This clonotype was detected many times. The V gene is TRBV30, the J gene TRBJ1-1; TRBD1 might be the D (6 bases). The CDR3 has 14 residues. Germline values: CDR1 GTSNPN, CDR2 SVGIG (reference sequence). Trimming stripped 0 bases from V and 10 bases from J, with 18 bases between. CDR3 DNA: TGTGCCTGGAGTGTAAATCCAGGGGCCTCAGGAGCTTTCTTT. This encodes CAWSVNPGASGAFF.

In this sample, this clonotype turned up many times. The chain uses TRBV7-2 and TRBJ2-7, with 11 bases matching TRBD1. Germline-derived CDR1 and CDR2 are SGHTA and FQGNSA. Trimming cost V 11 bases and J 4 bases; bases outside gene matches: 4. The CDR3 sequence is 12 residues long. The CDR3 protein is CACGQGAYEQYF. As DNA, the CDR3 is TGTGCCTGCGGACAGGGGGCTTACGAGCAGTACTTC.

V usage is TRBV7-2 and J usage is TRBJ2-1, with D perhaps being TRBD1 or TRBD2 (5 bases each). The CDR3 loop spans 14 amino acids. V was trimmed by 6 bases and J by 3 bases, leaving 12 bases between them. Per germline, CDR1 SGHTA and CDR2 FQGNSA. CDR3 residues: CASSRGPDYNEQFF. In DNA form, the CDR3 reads TGTGCCAGCAGTCGGGGCCCCGACTACAATGAGCAGTTCTTC.

The CDR3 DNA follows: TGTGCCACAGGGGACAATCAGCCCCAGCATTTT. Translated, it gives CATGDNQPQHF. This chain uses TRBV24-1 with TRBJ1-5, with D maybe TRBD1 (5 bases). CDR3 size: 11 residues. Germline-derived CDR1 and CDR2 are KGHDR and SFDVKD. The ends were cut back, 10 bases at V and 3 bases at J, with 6 bases in the middle.